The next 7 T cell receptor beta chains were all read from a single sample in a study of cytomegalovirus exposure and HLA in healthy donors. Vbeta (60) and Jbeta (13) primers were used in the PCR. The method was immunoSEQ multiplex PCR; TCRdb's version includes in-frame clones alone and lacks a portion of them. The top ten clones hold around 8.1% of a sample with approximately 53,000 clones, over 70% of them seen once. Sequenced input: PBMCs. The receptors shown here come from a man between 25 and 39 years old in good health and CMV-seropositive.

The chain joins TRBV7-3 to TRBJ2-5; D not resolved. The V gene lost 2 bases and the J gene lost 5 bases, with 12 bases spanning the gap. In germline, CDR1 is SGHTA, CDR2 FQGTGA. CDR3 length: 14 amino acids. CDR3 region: CASSLGGSGETQYF. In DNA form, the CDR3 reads TGTGCCAGCAGCTTAGGCGGTTCGGGTGAGACCCAGTACTTC.

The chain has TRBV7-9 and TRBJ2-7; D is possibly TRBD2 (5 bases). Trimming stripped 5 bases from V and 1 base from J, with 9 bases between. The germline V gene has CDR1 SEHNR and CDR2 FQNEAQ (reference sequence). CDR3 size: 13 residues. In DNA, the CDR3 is TGTGCCAGCAGCCCCGGACTTTCCTACGAGCAGTACTTC. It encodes CASSPGLSYEQYF.

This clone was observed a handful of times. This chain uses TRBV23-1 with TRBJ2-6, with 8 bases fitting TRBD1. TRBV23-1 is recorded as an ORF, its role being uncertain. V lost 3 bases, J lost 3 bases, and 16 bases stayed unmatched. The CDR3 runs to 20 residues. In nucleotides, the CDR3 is TGCGCCAGCAGTCATCTCCAGGACAGGGAAATTTTGAGTGGGGCCAACGTCCTGACTTTC. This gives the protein CASSHLQDREILSGANVLTF.

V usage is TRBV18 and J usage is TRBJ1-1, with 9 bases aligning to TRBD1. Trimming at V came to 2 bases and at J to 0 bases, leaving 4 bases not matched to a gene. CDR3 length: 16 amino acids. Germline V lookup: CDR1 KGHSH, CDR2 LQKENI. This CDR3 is CASSPGTGNMNTEAFF. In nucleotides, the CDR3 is TGTGCCAGCTCACCAGGGACAGGGAACATGAACACTGAAGCTTTCTTT.

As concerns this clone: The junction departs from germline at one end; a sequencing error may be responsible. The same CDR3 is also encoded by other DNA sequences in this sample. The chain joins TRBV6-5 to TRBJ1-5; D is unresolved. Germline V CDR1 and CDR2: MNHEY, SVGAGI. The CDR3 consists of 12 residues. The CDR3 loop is CASSFPGQPQHF. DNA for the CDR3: TGTGCCAGCAGTTTTCCGGGTCAGCCCCAGCACTTT.

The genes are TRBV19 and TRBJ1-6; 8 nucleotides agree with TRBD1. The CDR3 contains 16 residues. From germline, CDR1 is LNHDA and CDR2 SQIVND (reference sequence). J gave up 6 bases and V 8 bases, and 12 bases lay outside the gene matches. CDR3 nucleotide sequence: TGTGCCAGTTCAACCGGGATCGGACAGGGTAATTCACCCCTCCACTTT. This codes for CASSTGIGQGNSPLHF.

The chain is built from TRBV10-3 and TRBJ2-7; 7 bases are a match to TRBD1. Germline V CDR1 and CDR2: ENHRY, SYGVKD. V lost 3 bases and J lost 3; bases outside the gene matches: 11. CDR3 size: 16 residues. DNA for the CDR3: TGTGCCATCAGTGAAAGTCGACAGGGCAACATCTACGAGCAGTACTTC. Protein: CAISESRQGNIYEQYF.